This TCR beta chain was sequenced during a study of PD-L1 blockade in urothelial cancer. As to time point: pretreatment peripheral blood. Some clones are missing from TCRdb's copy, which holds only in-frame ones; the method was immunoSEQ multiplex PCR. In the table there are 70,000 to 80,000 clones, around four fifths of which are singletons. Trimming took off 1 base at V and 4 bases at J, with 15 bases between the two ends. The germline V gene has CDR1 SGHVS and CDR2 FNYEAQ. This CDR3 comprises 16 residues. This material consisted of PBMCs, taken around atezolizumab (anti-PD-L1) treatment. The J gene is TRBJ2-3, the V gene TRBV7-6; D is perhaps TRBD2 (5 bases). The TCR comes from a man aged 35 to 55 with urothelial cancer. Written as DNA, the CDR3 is TGTGCCAGCAGCTTAGGTCGGAGCGGAAGGGCAGATACGCAGTATTTT. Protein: CASSLGRSGRADTQYF.